These 6 T cell receptor beta chains were all obtained from the same sample, sequenced in a study of CD8+ T cells in alopecia areata. The sample's treatment: oral pan-JAK inhibitor, 5-10 mg twice daily. Investigators isolated RNA and reverse transcribed it into cDNA to act as the sequencing template. Generated by immunoSEQ multiplex PCR, the TCRdb table keeps only in-frame clones and is missing some. The table has about 190,000 clones, approximately 56% seen once; the top ten hold approximately 0.7%. The source material was CD4+ T cells sorted from blood, sampled at week 4, from a patient treated with tofacitinib. The receptors here all came from a human donor with alopecia areata.

The V and J genes are TRBV7-2 and TRBJ2-5; D is uncertain. Trimming stripped 5 bases from V and 5 bases from J, with 12 bases between. The length of the CDR3 is 13 residues. CDR1 SGHTA and CDR2 FQGNSA come from the germline V gene. In DNA, the CDR3 is TGTGCCAGCAGCCTAATCACCTGGGAGACCCAGTACTTC. Translation gives CASSLITWETQYF.

The rearrangement links TRBV5-1 to TRBJ2-1; 11 bases match TRBD2. The V gene end was trimmed by 0 bases and the J gene end by 9 bases; junction bases not matched to a gene: 8. Germline CDR1 is SGHRS and CDR2 is YFSETQ. The CDR3 consists of 16 residues. The CDR3 nucleotides read TGCGCCAGCAGCTTGGTGCTAGCGGGAGGATCTGGTGAGCAGTTCTTC. This gives the protein CASSLVLAGGSGEQFF.

The chain joins TRBV5-6 to TRBJ2-7; D perhaps matches TRBD2 (5 bases). With 2 bases removed from V and 0 bases from J, the gap between germline ends came to 18 bases. The CDR3 covers 17 residues. Germline V gene data show CDR1 as SGHDT and CDR2 as YYEEEE. CDR3 coding DNA: TGTGCCAGCAGCTTTAGCCGGAGGTCCTTTGGCTCCTACGAGCAGTACTTC. It specifies CASSFSRRSFGSYEQYF.

This chain connects TRBV29-1 to TRBJ2-5; TRBD1 might be the D (6 bases). With 3 bases removed from V and 3 bases from J, the gap between germline ends came to 17 bases. CDR3 length: 15 residues. Per germline, CDR1 SQVTM and CDR2 ANQGSEA. This CDR3 is CSVDPYRDTEETQYF. The DNA for the CDR3 is TGCAGCGTTGATCCTTACCGGGACACAGAAGAGACCCAGTACTTC.

This clone was recorded at least ten times. As DNA, the CDR3 is TGTGCCAGCAGCAAGGACCAAACCGGGGAGCTGTTTTTT. Translation gives CASSKDQTGELFF. The rearrangement joins TRBV7-9 to TRBJ2-2, with D unclear. This CDR3 region has 13 residues. Trimming removed 5 bases at V and 5 bases at J, with 9 bases between. Germline loops: CDR1 SEHNR, CDR2 FQNEAQ (reference sequence).

In nucleotides, the CDR3 is TGTGCCTGGAGTCCTGCCGGGGACACCTATGGCTACACCTTC. Translating gives CAWSPAGDTYGYTF. The chain joins TRBV30 to TRBJ1-2; a weak D match, TRBD1 (6 bases). With 2 bases removed from V and 4 bases from J, the gap between germline ends came to 14 bases. CDR3 length equals 14 residues. CDR1 is GTSNPN and CDR2 is SVGIG in the germline V gene (reference sequence).